The 16 T cell receptor beta chains reported below all come from one sample, sequenced in a study of shared clonotypes between healthy human individuals (dated by TCRdb to the early 2020s). Library preparation was by the immunoSEQ multiplex PCR assay. Here the immuneACCESS table is served through TCRdb, limited to in-frame sequences with V and J called. Missing clones are a known gap in these copies; in checked studies unresolved V genes cover under half, and the rest lacks a known reason. This sample is represented by 640,000 or so clones; approximately 75% of them were singletons. The leading ten clones occupy approximately 2% of the sample. The sample was memory CD4+ T cells sorted from blood. Reading the label with the study, this specimen's cell subset or site is: CD45RA-negative fraction. These receptors were collected from a woman aged 25 to 39 in good health.

This clone was recorded at least ten times. V and J are TRBV6-5 and TRBJ2-1; D unresolved. Trimming shortened V by 7 bases and J by 6 bases, and 13 bases separated the two germline ends. The CDR3 length is 13 residues. The germline gives CDR1 MNHEY, CDR2 SVGAGI. CDR3 region: CASKDLSVNEQFF. CDR3 coding DNA: TGTGCCAGCAAGGACCTTTCGGTCAATGAGCAGTTCTTC.

V is TRBV30 and J is TRBJ1-3; D is uncertain. CDR3 length equals 14 residues. Germline assignment: CDR1 GTSNPN and CDR2 SVGIG (reference sequence). The V gene lost 3 bases and the J gene lost 2 bases, with 11 bases spanning the gap. The CDR3, as DNA: TGTGCCTGGAGCGTCGGGTCTCCTGGAAACACCATATATTTT. Translation: CAWSVGSPGNTIYF. Looking up the rest from reference TRBV30 and TRBJ1-3 gives the full variable domain: SQTIHQWPATLVQPVGSPLSLECTVEGTSNPNLYWYRQAAGRGLQLLFYSVGIGQISSEVPQNLSASRPQDRQFILSSKKLLLSDSGFYLCAWSVGSPGNTIYFGEGSWLTVV.

The CDR3 region is CAISTPTRRTDEQFF. The DNA for the CDR3 is TGTGCCATCAGCACACCGACTAGGAGGACAGATGAGCAGTTCTTC. J is TRBJ2-1 and V is TRBV10-3, with D perhaps assigned TRBD1 or TRBD2 (6 bases each). The germline gives CDR1 ENHRY, CDR2 SYGVKD. V was cut by 6 bases and J by 8 bases, with 20 bases left in between. CDR3 length: 15 residues.

CDR3 residues: CASSTQGALTEAFF. The DNA of the CDR3 is TGTGCCAGTAGTACACAGGGGGCGCTTACTGAAGCTTTCTTT. The chain links TRBV19 to TRBJ1-1; 9 nucleotides agree with TRBD1. This CDR3 has 14 residues. The junction had 5 bases not matched to a gene; V was cut back by 4 bases and J by 5 bases. Per the germline V gene, CDR1 is LNHDA and CDR2 is SQIVND (reference sequence). Filled out from reference TRBV19 and TRBJ1-1, the complete variable domain reads DGGITQSPKYLFRKEGQNVTLSCEQNLNHDAMYWYRQDPGQGLRLIYYSQIVNDFQKGDIAEGYSVSREKKESFPLTVTSAQKNPTAFYLCASSTQGALTEAFFGQGTRLTVV.

Turning to this clone: This sample also contains other DNA sequences that code for the same CDR3. The chain carries TRBV5-1 and TRBJ2-1, with 7 bases lining up with TRBD2. Germline V gene data show CDR1 as SGHRS and CDR2 as YFSETQ. V lost 3 bases and J lost 2; bases outside the gene matches: 5. CDR3 length: 15 amino acids. The CDR3 protein is CASSYSSGAYNEQFF. CDR3 bases: TGCGCCAGCAGCTACTCTAGCGGTGCCTACAATGAGCAGTTCTTC.

The V call is TRBV6-6, the J call TRBJ2-7, with 8 bases identical to TRBD2. The germline V gene encodes CDR1 MNHNY and CDR2 SVGAGI (reference sequence). CDR3 length equals 14 residues. V shed 4 bases and J 6 bases; nucleotides not matched to a gene: 8. This CDR3 reads CASSSQSGRGEQYF. The CDR3 region has the DNA TGTGCCAGCAGTTCCCAAAGCGGGAGAGGCGAGCAGTACTTC.

The chain carries TRBV27 and TRBJ1-5, with 11 nucleotides matching TRBD1. This CDR3 is 16 amino acids long. V shed 8 bases and J 0 bases; nucleotides not matched to a gene: 6. CDR1 is MNHEY and CDR2 is SMNVEV in the germline V gene (reference sequence). The CDR3: CASGTGGDYSNQPQHF. The CDR3 DNA reads TGTGCCAGCGGGACAGGGGGAGACTATAGCAATCAGCCCCAGCATTTT.

This chain uses TRBV25-1 with TRBJ2-3; D remains unclear. CDR3 length: 15 residues. Germline V lookup: CDR1 MGHDK, CDR2 SYGVNS. V dropped 6 bases and J dropped 1 base, with 14 bases sitting between them. CDR3: CASRGPADGTDTQYF. In DNA, the CDR3 is TGTGCCAGCAGAGGGCCTGCGGATGGCACAGATACGCAGTATTTT. Looking up the rest from reference TRBV25-1 and TRBJ2-3 gives the full variable domain: EADIYQTPRYLVIGTGKKITLECSQTMGHDKMYWYQQDPGMELHLIHYSYGVNSTEKGDLSSESTVSRIRTEHFPLTLESARPSHTSQYLCASRGPADGTDTQYFGPGTRLTVL.

V usage is TRBV28 and J usage is TRBJ2-5, with 8 bases identical to TRBD2. This CDR3 region has 16 residues. Trimming cost V 6 bases and J 5 bases; bases outside gene matches: 14. The V gene's germline CDR1 is MDHEN and CDR2 SYDVKM. In DNA form, the CDR3 reads TGTGCCAGCAGCTCCCGGAAACGGGAGGGTAGCGAGACCCAGTACTTC. Protein product: CASSSRKREGSETQYF.

V gene TRBV11-1 combines with J gene TRBJ2-2, with TRBD2 matching 9 bases. The CDR3 runs to 16 residues. Per germline, CDR1 SGHAT and CDR2 FQDESV (reference sequence). V lost 7 bases, J lost 6 bases, and 12 bases stayed unmatched. The CDR3, as DNA: TGTGCCAGCACCCCGGCGGTAGCGGGAGTGCCCGGGGAGCTGTTTTTT. This translates into CASTPAVAGVPGELFF.

This clone was counted between two and nine times. The J gene is TRBJ1-2, the V gene TRBV7-2, with 7 bases fitting TRBD1. V lost 1 base to trimming and J lost 5 bases; unmatched junction nucleotides: 7. The CDR3 loop spans 15 amino acids. CDR1 is SGHTA and CDR2 is FQGNSA in the germline V gene. The CDR3 reads CASSLGGDSPYGYTF. For the CDR3, the DNA is TGTGCCAGCAGCTTAGGGGGGGACAGCCCATATGGCTACACCTTC.

This clone has only one observation. This rearrangement joins TRBV7-9 to TRBJ2-1; D is ambiguous. Germline CDR1 SEHNR, CDR2 FQNEAQ (reference sequence). Trimming left V 3 bases short and J 6 bases short, with 6 bases between. CDR3 length: 12 residues. The CDR3 here is CASSFDVNEQFF. CDR3 nucleotide sequence: TGTGCCAGCAGCTTTGATGTCAATGAGCAGTTCTTC.

The chain has TRBV15 and TRBJ1-2; 8 bases are a match to TRBD1. Germline lookup yields CDR1 LNHNV and CDR2 YYDKDF (reference sequence). This CDR3 spans 14 amino acids. V lost 1 base to trimming and J lost 2 bases; unmatched junction nucleotides: 0. The CDR3 protein is CATSRGQGNYGYTF. The CDR3 DNA reads as TGTGCCACCAGCAGAGGACAGGGGAACTATGGCTACACCTTC.

This sequence joins TRBV25-1 and TRBJ2-7; the D gene is possibly TRBD2 (5 bases). Germline V lookup: CDR1 MGHDK, CDR2 SYGVNS. The V end was cut by 5 bases, the J end by 0 bases, with 5 bases between. The CDR3 contains 12 residues. For the CDR3, the DNA is TGTGCCAGCAGTAGCGGCTCCTACGAGCAGTACTTC. It codes for CASSSGSYEQYF.

By sample fraction, this clone is medium-sized. This chain joins TRBV19 and TRBJ2-2; D is ambiguous. The CDR3 is 16 amino acids. Germline CDR1 LNHDA, CDR2 SQIVND (reference sequence). V lost 8 bases and J 1 base, leaving 17 bases between the germline ends. The CDR3 sequence is CASVYSLTLNTGELFF. DNA for the CDR3: TGTGCCAGTGTCTACTCCCTCACACTGAACACCGGGGAGCTGTTTTTT. The variable domain in full, completed from reference TRBV19 and TRBJ2-2, reads DGGITQSPKYLFRKEGQNVTLSCEQNLNHDAMYWYRQDPGQGLRLIYYSQIVNDFQKGDIAEGYSVSREKKESFPLTVTSAQKNPTAFYLCASVYSLTLNTGELFFGEGSRLTVL.

This clone was recorded once. This CDR3 is CASSWDSTNTGELFF. Written as DNA, the CDR3 is TGTGCCAGCAGCTGGGACAGCACGAACACCGGGGAGCTGTTTTTT. This chain joins TRBV5-6 and TRBJ2-2; the match to TRBD1 covers 7 bases. Per the germline V gene, CDR1 is SGHDT and CDR2 is YYEEEE. The V gene end was trimmed by 3 bases and the J gene end by 0 bases; junction bases not matched to a gene: 2. This CDR3 contains 15 residues.